This T cell receptor (beta chain) was sequenced for a study of blood T cell dynamics during melanoma immunotherapy. The time point denotes: week 3, after first cycle of checkpoint inhibitor. TCRdb's copy holds only in-frame clones and misses some; the assay was immunoSEQ multiplex PCR. This sample has approximately 14,000 clones, with 75% to 90% found just once. Trimming took off 4 bases at V and 2 bases at J, with 29 bases between the two ends. CDR3 length: 20 amino acids. Per the germline V gene, CDR1 is MGHRA and CDR2 is YSYEKL. The receptor's source is a human donor with melanoma. Sequences were derived from blood, sampled from a patient treated with checkpoint blockade. This chain connects TRBV4-1 to TRBJ1-1, with D maybe TRBD1 (5 bases). CDR3 bases: TGCGCCAGCAGCCCCCCCCCGGGGCAGGGTCAAAGGTGGGTTAACACTGAAGCTTTCTTT. Translation: CASSPPPGQGQRWVNTEAFF.